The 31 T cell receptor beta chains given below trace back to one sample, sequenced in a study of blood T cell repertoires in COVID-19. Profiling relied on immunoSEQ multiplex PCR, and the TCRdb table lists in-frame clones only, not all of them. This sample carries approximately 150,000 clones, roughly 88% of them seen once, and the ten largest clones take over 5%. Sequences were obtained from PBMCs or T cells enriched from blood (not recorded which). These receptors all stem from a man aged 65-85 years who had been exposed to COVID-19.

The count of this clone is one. CDR3 residues: CASKRTRFYNEQFF. CDR3 DNA sequence: TGTGCCAGCAAAAGGACTAGATTCTACAATGAGCAGTTCTTC. The chain carries TRBV2 and TRBJ2-1; TRBD2 matches 7 bases. This CDR3 comprises 14 residues. Looked up from germline, CDR1 is SNHLY and CDR2 is FYNNEI. Trimming at V came to 7 bases and at J to 3 bases, leaving 6 bases not matched to a gene.

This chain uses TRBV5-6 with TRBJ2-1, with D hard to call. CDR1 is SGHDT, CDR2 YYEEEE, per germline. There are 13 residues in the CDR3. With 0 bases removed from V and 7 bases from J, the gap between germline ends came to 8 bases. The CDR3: CASSLGSRNEQFF. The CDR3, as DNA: TGTGCCAGCAGCTTGGGTTCCAGGAATGAGCAGTTCTTC.

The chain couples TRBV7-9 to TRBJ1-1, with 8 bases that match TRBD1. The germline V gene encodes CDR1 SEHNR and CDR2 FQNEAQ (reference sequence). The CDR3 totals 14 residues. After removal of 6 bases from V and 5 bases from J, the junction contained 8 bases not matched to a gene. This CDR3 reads CASSFGQGGTEAFF. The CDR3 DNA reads TGTGCCAGCAGTTTCGGACAGGGTGGGACTGAAGCTTTCTTT.

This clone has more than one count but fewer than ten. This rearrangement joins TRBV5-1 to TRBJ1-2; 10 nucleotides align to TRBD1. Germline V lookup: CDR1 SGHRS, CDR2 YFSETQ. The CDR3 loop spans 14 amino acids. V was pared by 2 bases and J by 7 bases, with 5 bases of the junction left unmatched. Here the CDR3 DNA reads TGCGCCAGCAGCTTTGGACAGGGGGTCGGTGGCTACACCTTC. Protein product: CASSFGQGVGGYTF.

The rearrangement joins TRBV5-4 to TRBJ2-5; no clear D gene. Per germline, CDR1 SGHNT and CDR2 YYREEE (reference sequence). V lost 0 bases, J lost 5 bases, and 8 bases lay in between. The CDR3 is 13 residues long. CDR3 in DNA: TGTGCCAGCAGCTTGGCCAGTCGCGAGACCCAGTACTTC. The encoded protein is CASSLASRETQYF.

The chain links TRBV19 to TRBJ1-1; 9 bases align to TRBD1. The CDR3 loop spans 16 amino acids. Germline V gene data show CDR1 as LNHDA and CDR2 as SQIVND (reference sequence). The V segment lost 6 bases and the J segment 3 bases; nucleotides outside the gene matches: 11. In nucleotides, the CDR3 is TGTGCCAGTAGAGGGACAGGGACAGCACACCACACTGAAGCTTTCTTT. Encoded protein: CASRGTGTAHHTEAFF.

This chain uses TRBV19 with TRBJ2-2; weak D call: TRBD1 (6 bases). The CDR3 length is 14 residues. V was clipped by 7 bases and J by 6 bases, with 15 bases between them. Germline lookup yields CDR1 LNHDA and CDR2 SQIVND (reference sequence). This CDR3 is CASIPSQGSGELFF. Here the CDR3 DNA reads TGTGCCAGTATTCCATCACAGGGCTCCGGGGAGCTGTTTTTT.

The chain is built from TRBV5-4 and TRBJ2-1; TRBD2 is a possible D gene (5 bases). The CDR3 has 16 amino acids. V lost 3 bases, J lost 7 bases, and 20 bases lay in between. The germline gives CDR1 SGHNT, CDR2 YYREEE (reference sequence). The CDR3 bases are TGTGCCAGCAGCTCAAAAGGGAGTCTACTGGGAAATGAGCAGTTCTTC. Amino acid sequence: CASSSKGSLLGNEQFF.

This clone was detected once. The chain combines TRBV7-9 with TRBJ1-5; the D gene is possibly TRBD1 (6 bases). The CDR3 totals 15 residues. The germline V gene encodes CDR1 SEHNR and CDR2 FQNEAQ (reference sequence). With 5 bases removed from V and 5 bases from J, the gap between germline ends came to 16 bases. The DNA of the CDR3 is TGTGCCAGCAGCCCCGGGGGGACATCCCATCAGCCCCAGCATTTT. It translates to CASSPGGTSHQPQHF.

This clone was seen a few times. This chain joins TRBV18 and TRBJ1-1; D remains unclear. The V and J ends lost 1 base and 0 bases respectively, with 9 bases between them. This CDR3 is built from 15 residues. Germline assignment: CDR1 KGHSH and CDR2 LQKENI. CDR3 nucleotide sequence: TGTGCCAGCTCACCACAGCTTCCGCTGAACACTGAAGCTTTCTTT. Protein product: CASSPQLPLNTEAFF.

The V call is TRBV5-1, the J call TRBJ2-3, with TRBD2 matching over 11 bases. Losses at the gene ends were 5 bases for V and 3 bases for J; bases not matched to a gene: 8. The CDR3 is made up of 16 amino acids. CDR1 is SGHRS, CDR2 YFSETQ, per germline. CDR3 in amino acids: CASRATSGGKTDTQYF. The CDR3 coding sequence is TGCGCCAGCAGAGCTACTAGCGGGGGTAAAACAGATACGCAGTATTTT.

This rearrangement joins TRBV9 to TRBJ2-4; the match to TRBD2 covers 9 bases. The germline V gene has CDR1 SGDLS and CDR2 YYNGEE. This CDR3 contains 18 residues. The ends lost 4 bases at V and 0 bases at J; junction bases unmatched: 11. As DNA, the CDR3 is TGTGCCAGCAGCCCAAGCGGGGGGCCGGTCGTAGCCAAAAACATTCAGTACTTC. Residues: CASSPSGGPVVAKNIQYF.

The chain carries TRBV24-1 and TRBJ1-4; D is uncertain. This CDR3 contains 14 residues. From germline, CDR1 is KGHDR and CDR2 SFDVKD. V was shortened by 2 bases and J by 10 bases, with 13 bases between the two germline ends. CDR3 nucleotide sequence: TGTGCCACCAGTGATTCCACCTGGGAGGGAAAACTGTTTTTT. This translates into CATSDSTWEGKLFF.

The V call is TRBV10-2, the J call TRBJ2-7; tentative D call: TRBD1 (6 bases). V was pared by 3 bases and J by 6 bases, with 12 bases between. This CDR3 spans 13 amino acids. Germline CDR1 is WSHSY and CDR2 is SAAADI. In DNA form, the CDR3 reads TGCGCCAGCAGTGACTACAGGGTAGGCGAGCAGTACTTC. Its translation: CASSDYRVGEQYF.

The CDR3 spells CASSQGPGTEAFF. The CDR3 DNA reads as TGCGCCAGCAGCCAAGGCCCGGGGACTGAAGCTTTCTTT. V and J are TRBV4-1 and TRBJ1-1; D uncertain. V lost 1 base and J lost 5, with 8 bases in between. The CDR3 is 13 residues long. Germline values: CDR1 MGHRA, CDR2 YSYEKL.

The CDR3 here is CASSRREASPLHF. The CDR3 nucleotides are TGTGCCAGTTCAAGACGGGAAGCTTCACCCCTCCACTTT. The chain carries TRBV11-1 and TRBJ1-6; no reliable D call. The V end was cut by 9 bases, the J end by 9 bases, with 15 bases between. CDR1 and CDR2 from the germline V gene are SGHAT and FQDESV (reference sequence). The CDR3 contains 13 residues. The entire variable domain, with the rest obtained from reference TRBV11-1 and TRBJ1-6, is as follows: EAEVAQSPRYKITEKSQAVAFWCDPISGHATLYWYRQILGQGPELLVQFQDESVVDDSQLPKDRFSAERLKGVDSTLKIQPAELGDSAMYLCASSRREASPLHFGNGTRLTVT.

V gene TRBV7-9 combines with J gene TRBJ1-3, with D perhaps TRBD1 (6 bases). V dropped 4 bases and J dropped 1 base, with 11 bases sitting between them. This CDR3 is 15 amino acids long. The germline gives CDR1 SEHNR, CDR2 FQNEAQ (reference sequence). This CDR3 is CASSSPDRSGNTIYF. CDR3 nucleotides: TGTGCCAGCAGCTCACCAGACAGGTCTGGAAACACCATATATTTT.

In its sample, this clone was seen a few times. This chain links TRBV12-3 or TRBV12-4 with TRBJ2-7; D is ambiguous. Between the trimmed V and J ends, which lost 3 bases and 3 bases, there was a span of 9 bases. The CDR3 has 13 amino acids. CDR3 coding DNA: TGTGCCAGCAGTTTGTTTAGCCGCTACGAGCAGTACTTC. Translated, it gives CASSLFSRYEQYF.

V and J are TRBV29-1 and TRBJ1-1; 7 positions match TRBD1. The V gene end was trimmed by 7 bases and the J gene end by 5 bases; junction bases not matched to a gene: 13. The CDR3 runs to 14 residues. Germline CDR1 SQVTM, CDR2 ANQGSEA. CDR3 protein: CSALKGARATEAFF. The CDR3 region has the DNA TGCAGCGCCCTCAAGGGGGCTAGAGCGACTGAAGCTTTCTTT.

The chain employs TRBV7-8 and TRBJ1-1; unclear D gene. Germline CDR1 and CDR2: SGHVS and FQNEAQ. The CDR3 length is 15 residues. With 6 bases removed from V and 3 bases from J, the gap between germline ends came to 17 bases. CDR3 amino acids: CASRDKRSTHTEAFF. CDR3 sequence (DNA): TGTGCCAGCAGAGATAAGAGGAGCACACACACTGAAGCTTTCTTT.

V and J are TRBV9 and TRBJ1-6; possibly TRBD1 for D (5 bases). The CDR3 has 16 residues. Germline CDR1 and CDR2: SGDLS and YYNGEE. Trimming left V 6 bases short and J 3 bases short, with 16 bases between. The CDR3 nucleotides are TGTGCCAGCACCACCGGGGGGGGAAGCTATAATTCACCCCTCCACTTT. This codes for CASTTGGGSYNSPLHF.

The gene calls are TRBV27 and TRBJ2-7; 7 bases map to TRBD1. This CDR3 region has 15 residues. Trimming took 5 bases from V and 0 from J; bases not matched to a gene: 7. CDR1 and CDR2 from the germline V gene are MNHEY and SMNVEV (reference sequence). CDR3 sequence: CASSGTGQDSYEQYF. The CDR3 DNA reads TGTGCCAGCAGTGGTACTGGACAGGACTCCTACGAGCAGTACTTC.

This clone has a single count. DNA for the CDR3: TGCGCCAGCAGCCGATTTAGCGGGAGTGGGGAGACCCAGTACTTC. As protein: CASSRFSGSGETQYF. This sequence joins TRBV4-3 and TRBJ2-5, with TRBD2 identical over 9 bases. In germline, CDR1 is LGHNA, CDR2 YSLEER. V lost 4 bases and J lost 5; bases outside the gene matches: 8. The CDR3 contains 15 residues.

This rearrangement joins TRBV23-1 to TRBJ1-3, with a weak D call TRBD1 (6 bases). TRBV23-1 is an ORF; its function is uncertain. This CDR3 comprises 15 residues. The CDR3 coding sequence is TGCGCTAACACCGAGAGGGGGTTATCTGGAAACACCATATATTTT. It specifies CANTERGLSGNTIYF.

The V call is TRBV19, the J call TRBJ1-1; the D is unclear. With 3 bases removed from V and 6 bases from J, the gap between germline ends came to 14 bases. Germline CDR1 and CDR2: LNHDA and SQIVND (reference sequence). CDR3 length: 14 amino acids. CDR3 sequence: CASSISQVRPEAFF. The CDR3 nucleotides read TGTGCCAGTAGTATTTCCCAGGTTAGGCCTGAAGCTTTCTTT.

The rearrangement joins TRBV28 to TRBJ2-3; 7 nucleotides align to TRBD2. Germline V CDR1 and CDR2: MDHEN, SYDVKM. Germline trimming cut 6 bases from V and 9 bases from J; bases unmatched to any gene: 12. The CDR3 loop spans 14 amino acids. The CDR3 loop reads CASRNSPSRGTQYF. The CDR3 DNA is TGTGCCAGCAGGAACTCTCCCTCGCGGGGGACGCAGTATTTT.

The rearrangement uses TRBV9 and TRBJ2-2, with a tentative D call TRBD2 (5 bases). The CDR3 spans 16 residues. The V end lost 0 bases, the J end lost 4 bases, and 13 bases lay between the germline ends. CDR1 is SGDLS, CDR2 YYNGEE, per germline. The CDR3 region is CASSVEVGVGTGELFF. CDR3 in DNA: TGTGCCAGCAGCGTAGAGGTGGGAGTAGGCACCGGGGAGCTGTTTTTT. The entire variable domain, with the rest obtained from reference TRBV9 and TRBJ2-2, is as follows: DSGVTQTPKHLITATGQRVTLRCSPRSGDLSVYWYQQSLDQGLQFLIQYYNGEERAKGNILERFSAQQFPDLHSELNLSSLELGDSALYFCASSVEVGVGTGELFFGEGSRLTVL.

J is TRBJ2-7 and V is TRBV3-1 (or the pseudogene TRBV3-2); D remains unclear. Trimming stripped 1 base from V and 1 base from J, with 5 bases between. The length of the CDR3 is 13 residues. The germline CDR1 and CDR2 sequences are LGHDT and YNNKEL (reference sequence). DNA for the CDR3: TGTGCCAGCAGCCAAGGACTGTCCTACGAGCAGTACTTC. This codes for CASSQGLSYEQYF.

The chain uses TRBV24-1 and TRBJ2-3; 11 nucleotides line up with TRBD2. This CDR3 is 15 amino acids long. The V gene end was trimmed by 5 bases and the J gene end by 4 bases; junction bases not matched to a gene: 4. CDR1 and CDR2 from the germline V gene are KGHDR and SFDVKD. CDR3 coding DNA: TGTGCCACCAGTGGCGGACTAGCGGGTGCAGATACGCAGTATTTT. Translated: CATSGGLAGADTQYF.

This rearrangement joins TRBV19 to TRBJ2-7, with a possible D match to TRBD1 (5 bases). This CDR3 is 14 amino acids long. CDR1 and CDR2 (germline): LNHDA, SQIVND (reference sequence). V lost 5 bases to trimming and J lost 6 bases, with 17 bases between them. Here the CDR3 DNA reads TGTGCCAGTAGTTTCCCTAGGACACCCCGCGAGCAGTACTTC. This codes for CASSFPRTPREQYF.

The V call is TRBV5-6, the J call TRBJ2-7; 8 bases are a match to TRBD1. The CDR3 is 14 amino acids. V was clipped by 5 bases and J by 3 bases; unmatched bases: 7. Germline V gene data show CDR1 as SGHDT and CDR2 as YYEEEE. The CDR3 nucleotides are TGTGCCAGCAGAAGCAGGGGGCAAGGCTACGAGCAGTACTTC. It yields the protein CASRSRGQGYEQYF.